The T cell receptor beta chain under discussion was sequenced for a study of blood T cell repertoires in COVID-19. Trimming left V 4 bases short and J 1 base short, with 5 bases between. The CDR3 covers 12 residues. Only in-frame clones appear in the TCRdb table, and some are missing; sequencing was by immunoSEQ multiplex PCR. This table has under 250,000 clones, around nine tenths appearing once. Material: peripheral blood. J is TRBJ2-7 and V is TRBV12-3 or TRBV12-4; D might be TRBD1 (5 bases). This sequence was found in a man older than 75 with acute or convalescent COVID-19. For the CDR3, the DNA is TGTGCCAGCAGTTGGACATCCTACGAGCAGTACTTC. Translated, it gives CASSWTSYEQYF.